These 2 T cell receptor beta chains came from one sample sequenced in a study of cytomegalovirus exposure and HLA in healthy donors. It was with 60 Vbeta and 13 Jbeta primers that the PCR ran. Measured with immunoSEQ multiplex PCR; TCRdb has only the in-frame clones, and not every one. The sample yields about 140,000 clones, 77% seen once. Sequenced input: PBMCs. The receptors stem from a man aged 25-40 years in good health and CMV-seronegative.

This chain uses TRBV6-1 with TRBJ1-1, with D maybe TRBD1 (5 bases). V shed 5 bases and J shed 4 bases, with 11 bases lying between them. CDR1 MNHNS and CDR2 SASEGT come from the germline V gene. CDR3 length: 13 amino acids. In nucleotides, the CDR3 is TGTGCCAGCAGTCCTCGGGGGAGCACTGAAGCTTTCTTT. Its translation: CASSPRGSTEAFF.

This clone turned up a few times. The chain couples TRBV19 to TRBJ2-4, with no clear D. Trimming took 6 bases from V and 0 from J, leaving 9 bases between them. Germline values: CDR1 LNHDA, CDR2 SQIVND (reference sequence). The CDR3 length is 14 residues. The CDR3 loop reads CASSGGPAKNIQYF. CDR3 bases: TGTGCCAGTAGCGGCGGTCCAGCCAAAAACATTCAGTACTTC.